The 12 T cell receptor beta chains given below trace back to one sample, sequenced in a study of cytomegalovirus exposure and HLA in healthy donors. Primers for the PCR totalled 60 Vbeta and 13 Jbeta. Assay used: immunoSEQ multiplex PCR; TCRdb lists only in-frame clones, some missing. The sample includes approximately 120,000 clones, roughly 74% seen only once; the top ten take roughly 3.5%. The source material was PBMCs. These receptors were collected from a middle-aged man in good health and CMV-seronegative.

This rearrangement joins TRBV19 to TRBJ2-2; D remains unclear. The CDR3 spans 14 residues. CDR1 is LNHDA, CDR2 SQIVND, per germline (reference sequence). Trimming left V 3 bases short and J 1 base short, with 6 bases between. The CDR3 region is CASSMLGNTGELFF. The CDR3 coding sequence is TGTGCCAGTAGTATGCTAGGGAACACCGGGGAGCTGTTTTTT.

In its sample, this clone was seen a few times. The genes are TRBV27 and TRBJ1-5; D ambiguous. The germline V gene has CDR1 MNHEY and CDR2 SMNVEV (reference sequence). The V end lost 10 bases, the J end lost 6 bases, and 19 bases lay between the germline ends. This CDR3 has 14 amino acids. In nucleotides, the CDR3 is TGTGCCAACCCCGACGTGATAGGGAGTCAGCCCCAGCATTTT. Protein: CANPDVIGSQPQHF.

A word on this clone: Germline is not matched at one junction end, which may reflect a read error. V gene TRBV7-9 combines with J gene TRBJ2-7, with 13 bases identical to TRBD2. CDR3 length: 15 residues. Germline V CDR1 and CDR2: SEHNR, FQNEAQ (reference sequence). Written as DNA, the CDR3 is TGTTCCAGCAGCAAAGGGACTAGCGGGGCCTACGAGCAGTACTTC. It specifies CSSSKGTSGAYEQYF.

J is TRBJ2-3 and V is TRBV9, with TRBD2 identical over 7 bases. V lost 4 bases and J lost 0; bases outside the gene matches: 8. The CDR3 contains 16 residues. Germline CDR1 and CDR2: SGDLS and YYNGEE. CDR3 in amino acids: CASSTPTSESTDTQYF. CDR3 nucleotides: TGTGCCAGCAGCACCCCTACTAGCGAGAGCACAGATACGCAGTATTTT.

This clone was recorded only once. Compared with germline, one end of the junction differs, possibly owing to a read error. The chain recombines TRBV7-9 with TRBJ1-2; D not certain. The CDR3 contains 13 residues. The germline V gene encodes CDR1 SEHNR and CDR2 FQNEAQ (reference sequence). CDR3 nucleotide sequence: TGTTCCAGCAGCTTTTCCAGGTCCTATGGCTACACCTTC. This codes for CSSSFSRSYGYTF.

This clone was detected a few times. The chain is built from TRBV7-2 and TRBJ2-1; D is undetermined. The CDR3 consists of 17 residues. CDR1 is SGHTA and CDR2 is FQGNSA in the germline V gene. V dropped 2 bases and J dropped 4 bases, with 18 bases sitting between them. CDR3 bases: TGTGCCAGCAGCTTACTTTCCAGGCAATCAAGGTACAATGAGCAGTTCTTC. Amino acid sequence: CASSLLSRQSRYNEQFF.

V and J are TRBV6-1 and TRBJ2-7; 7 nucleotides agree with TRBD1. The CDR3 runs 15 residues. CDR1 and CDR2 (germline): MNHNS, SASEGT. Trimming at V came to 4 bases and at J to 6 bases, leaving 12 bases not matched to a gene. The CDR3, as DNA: TGTGCCAGCAGTGCCGGGACAGCTGGTGGATTCGAGCAGTACTTC. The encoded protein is CASSAGTAGGFEQYF.

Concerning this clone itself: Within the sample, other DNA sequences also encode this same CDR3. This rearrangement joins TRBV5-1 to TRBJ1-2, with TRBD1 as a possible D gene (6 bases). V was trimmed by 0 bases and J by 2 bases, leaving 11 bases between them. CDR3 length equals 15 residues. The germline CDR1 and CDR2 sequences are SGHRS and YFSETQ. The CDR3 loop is CASSLDDRRNYGYTF. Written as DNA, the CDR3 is TGCGCCAGCAGCTTGGACGACAGGAGGAACTATGGCTACACCTTC. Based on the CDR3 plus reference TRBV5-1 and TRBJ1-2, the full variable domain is KAGVTQTPRYLIKTRGQQVTLSCSPISGHRSVSWYQQTPGQGLQFLFEYFSETQRNKGNFPGRFSGRQFSNSRSEMNVSTLELGDSALYLCASSLDDRRNYGYTFGSGTRLTVV.

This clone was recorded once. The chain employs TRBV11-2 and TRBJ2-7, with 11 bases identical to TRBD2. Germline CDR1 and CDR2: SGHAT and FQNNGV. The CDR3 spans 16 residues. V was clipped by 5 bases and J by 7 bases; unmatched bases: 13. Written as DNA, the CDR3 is TGTGCCAGCAGCCCAGCACCTAGCGGGGGGAATTTAGAGCAGTACTTC. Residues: CASSPAPSGGNLEQYF.

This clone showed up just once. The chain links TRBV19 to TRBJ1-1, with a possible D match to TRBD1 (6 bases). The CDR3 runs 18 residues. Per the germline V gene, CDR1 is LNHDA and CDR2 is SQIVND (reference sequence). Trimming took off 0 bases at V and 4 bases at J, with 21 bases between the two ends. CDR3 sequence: CASSIDNPIWGRGTEAFF. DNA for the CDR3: TGTGCCAGTAGTATAGATAACCCAATTTGGGGGCGAGGCACTGAAGCTTTCTTT.

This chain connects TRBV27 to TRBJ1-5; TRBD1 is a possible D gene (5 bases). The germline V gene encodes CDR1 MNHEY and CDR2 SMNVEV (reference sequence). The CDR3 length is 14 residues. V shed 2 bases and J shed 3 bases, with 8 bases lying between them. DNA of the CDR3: TGTGCCAGCAGTTTAGGAGGGGACAATCAGCCCCAGCATTTT. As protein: CASSLGGDNQPQHF.

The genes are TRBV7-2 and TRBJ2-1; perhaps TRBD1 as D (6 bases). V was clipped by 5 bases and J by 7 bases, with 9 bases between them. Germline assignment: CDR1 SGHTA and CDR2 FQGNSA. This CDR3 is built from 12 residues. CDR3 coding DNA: TGTGCCAGCAGCGAACAGGGTAATGAGCAGTTCTTC. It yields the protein CASSEQGNEQFF.